This is a list of T cell receptor beta chains from one sample in a study of radiation and T cells in renal cell carcinoma. Using immunoSEQ multiplex PCR, the repertoire was profiled, and TCRdb retains in-frame clones only, with some absent. The top ten hold roughly 12% of the sample, which has around 180,000 clones, less than 90% seen once. The sample was blood, taken from a patient whose treatment included radiotherapy and nephrectomy. These receptors all stem from a woman in her 50s with renal cell carcinoma. Both conserved end residues are part of each CDR3. The order of the fields is clone size, J gene, V gene, D gene, CDR3 protein, CDR3 DNA. The D gene is left open where the match is weak. The listing skips clone size in some rows; elsewhere it reads once, few, many or a size class.

>NA|TRBJ1-6|TRBV6-5|NA
CASSYDLGGSPLHF
TGTGCCAGCAGTTACGATCTGGGGGGTTCACCCCTCCACTTT
>NA|TRBJ1-4|TRBV7-9|NA
CASSPWEGGHEKLFF
TGTGCCAGCAGCCCTTGGGAAGGAGGGCATGAAAAACTGTTTTTT
>NA|TRBJ2-5|TRBV14|NA
CASSNTRTQYF
TGTGCCAGCAGCAACACTAGGACCCAGTACTTC
>NA|TRBJ1-3|TRBV6-5|NA
CATVSGNTIYF
TGTGCGACAGTCTCTGGAAACACCATATATTTT
>NA|TRBJ1-5|TRBV5-8|TRBD1
CASSWGQSSRQPQHF
TGTGCCAGCAGCTGGGGACAGAGTAGCAGGCAGCCCCAGCATTTT
>NA|TRBJ1-5|TRBV15|NA
CATSPMGQPQHF
TGTGCCACCAGCCCGATGGGTCAGCCCCAGCATTTT
>NA|TRBJ2-1|TRBV10-2|TRBD2
CASSGLAGGRSNEQFF
TGCGCCAGCAGTGGACTAGCGGGGGGCCGATCCAATGAGCAGTTCTTC
>once|TRBJ2-5|TRBV10-1|NA
CASIGGPELQETQYF
TGCGCCAGCATAGGTGGGCCAGAGCTCCAAGAGACCCAGTACTTC
>NA|TRBJ2-1|TRBV11-1|NA
CASSLSQGSYNEQFF
TGTGCCAGCAGCTTATCGCAGGGCTCCTACAATGAGCAGTTCTTC
>NA|TRBJ1-2|TRBV6-1|NA
CAGSERTVGGYTF
TGTGCCGGCAGTGAACGGACAGTTGGGGGCTACACCTTC
>NA|TRBJ1-6|TRBV4-3|NA
CASSQDFGSYNSPLHF
TGCGCCAGCAGCCAAGATTTCGGCTCTTATAATTCACCCCTCCACTTT
>NA|TRBJ1-4|TRBV9|TRBD1
CASSVGQGATNEKLFF
TGTGCCAGCAGCGTTGGACAGGGGGCAACTAATGAAAAACTGTTTTTT
>once|TRBJ2-3|TRBV30|TRBD2
CAWSLSGASTDTQYF
TGTGCCTGGAGTCTAAGCGGGGCTAGCACAGATACGCAGTATTTT
>NA|TRBJ1-1|TRBV12-5|NA
CASGSPGGRGEGVMNTEAFF
TGTGCTAGTGGTTCCCCCGGGGGAAGGGGGGAAGGGGTAATGAACACTGAAGCTTTCTTT
>NA|TRBJ2-1|TRBV5-8|NA
CASSLEGGSYNEQFF
TGTGCCAGCAGCTTGGAAGGGGGTTCTTACAATGAGCAGTTCTTC
>NA|TRBJ2-3|TRBV7-9|NA
CASSLATLQVDTQYF
TGTGCCAGCAGCCTGGCGACCCTCCAGGTGGATACGCAGTATTTT
>NA|TRBJ1-2|TRBV10-3|NA
CAISESYTLYGYTF
TGTGCCATCAGTGAGTCTTACACCCTCTATGGCTACACCTTC
>NA|TRBJ1-3|TRBV25-1|NA
CASSDSGTASGNTIYF
TGTGCCAGCAGTGATTCGGGGACGGCCTCTGGAAACACCATATATTTT
>once|TRBJ1-1|TRBV6-1|NA
CASSHRDVTEAFF
TGTGCCAGCAGCCACAGGGATGTCACTGAAGCTTTCTTT
>NA|TRBJ1-5|TRBV7-3|NA
CASSLSPAGNQPQHF
TGTGCCAGCAGCTTAAGCCCGGCGGGCAATCAGCCCCAGCATTTT
>NA|TRBJ1-6|TRBV7-3|NA
CASSLMGSGINSPLHF
TGTGCCAGCAGCTTAATGGGGTCAGGGATTAATTCACCCCTCCACTTT
>NA|TRBJ1-1|TRBV19|NA
CASSIRTVTEAFF
TGTGCCAGTAGTATCCGGACGGTCACTGAAGCTTTCTTT
>NA|TRBJ1-2|TRBV10-3|NA
CAGSRGQDYGYTF
TGTGCCGGGTCTCGGGGGCAGGACTATGGCTACACCTTC
>NA|TRBJ1-2|TRBV6-6|NA
CASTGGFNYGYTF
TGTGCCAGCACCGGGGGATTTAACTATGGCTACACCTTC
>NA|TRBJ2-1|TRBV25-1|TRBD1
CASKQPGQSYNEQFF
TGTGCCAGCAAACAACCGGGACAGTCCTACAATGAGCAGTTCTTC
>NA|TRBJ2-1|TRBV30|TRBD2
CAWSKSGGVNEQFF
TGTGCCTGGAGTAAAAGCGGGGGGGTCAATGAGCAGTTCTTC
>NA|TRBJ1-2|TRBV5-1|NA
CASSSTGPHGYTF
TGCGCCAGCAGCTCCACAGGGCCCCATGGCTACACCTTC
>NA|TRBJ2-1|TRBV7-2|NA
CASSLAGSNEQFF
TGTGCCAGCAGCCTCGCAGGGTCCAATGAGCAGTTCTTC
>NA|TRBJ1-1|TRBV5-5|TRBD1
CASTFTGGAYTEAFF
TGTGCCAGCACTTTCACAGGGGGCGCTTACACTGAAGCTTTCTTT
>NA|TRBJ1-2|TRBV10-3|TRBD1
CAIRDDREHGYTF
TGTGCCATCAGGGATGACAGGGAACATGGCTACACCTTC
>once|TRBJ2-3|TRBV7-9|NA
CASTILLGGTTDTQYF
TGTGCCAGCACCATCCTACTCGGGGGCACTACAGATACGCAGTATTTT
>NA|TRBJ1-5|TRBV5-6|NA
CASSLLGGNQPQHF
TGTGCCAGCAGCTTGTTGGGAGGGAATCAGCCCCAGCATTTT
>NA|TRBJ2-2|TRBV7-2|NA
CASTTVGGNTGELFF
TGTGCCAGCACAACAGTGGGGGGGAACACCGGGGAGCTGTTTTTT